This T cell receptor (beta chain) was documented in a study of human T cells and chemical hapten exposure (dated by TCRdb to 2020 to 2022). At the level of the whole study: For sensitization, 2% DPC in acetone was applied to a roughly 2 cm by roughly 2 cm area of upper inner arm skin. This study followed changes in the peripheral blood TCR repertoire in vivo during primary and secondary sensitization of alopecia patients to the hapten diphenylcyclopropenone (DPC). Roughly 30 alopecia patients provided blood for TCR sequencing at one to four time points (pre-sensitization, 2, 6 and 24 weeks). Blood samples were taken from patients before sensitization (week 0) and then at 2, 6 and about 24 weeks after DPC sensitization. Patch tests used Finn chambers with 0.01% DPC on the upper back, scored after 6 days by International Contact Dermatitis Research Group standards. Weekly therapeutic DPC doses were additionally applied to the scalp of patients throughout the roughly 24-week study period. Libraries were pooled for sequencing, and per-sample TCR yields varied mainly because of small differences in library volumes within the pool. Alopecia areata with under or over 50% scalp involvement, alopecia totalis and alopecia universalis were represented in the patient cohort, which was mostly female.

Reading the label with the study, this specimen's time point is: patch test 2, 6 weeks after DPC sensitization. In the paper's terms, the treatment or condition label means: therapeutic diphenylcyclopropenone sensitization with weekly scalp DPC. At each patch-test visit, blood was drawn before the patch test was applied. To be eligible, patients had to be aged 18 to 70, diagnosed with alopecia and judged suitable for DPC therapy, while pregnant patients were excluded. Unfractionated whole blood was collected in Tempus Blood RNA tubes, and total RNA was extracted from that blood. The paper as a whole reports these results and caveats: A positive correlation was found between the number of PT1 expanded TCRs and patch test score, with significance reached at thresholds 8, 16 and 32 but not 4. After repeated subsampling, the strength of the expansion versus patch-test correlation and the threshold at which it became significant changed. All patients had alopecia, a presumed autoimmune disease, so their immune response might differ from that of healthy individuals. Significantly more large CDR3 similarity clusters were formed by expanded TCRs than by pre-sensitization or healthy control sets, consistent with antigen-driven responses. The number of TCRs above 1 in 1000 frequency did not change with DPC sensitization; there was no evidence of global repertoire structure alterations.

Receptors were amplified or captured by RACE. Sequencing relied on a NextSeq 500. During library preparation, unique molecular identifiers were attached to individual cDNA molecules so that TCRs could be counted quantitatively and reproducibly. For every blood RNA sample, sequencing covered both the TCR alpha and TCR beta chains. From the authors' description of their analysis: A median of around 96,000 TCRs per sample was observed, with a range of about 20,000 to 700,000. The Decombinator software suite was used to annotate V, J and CDR3 in the TCR reads. For the PS versus PT1 abundance plots, all samples were subsampled to the same number of TCRs (28,000). TCRs were defined as expanded if absent before sensitization and observed at least eight times at the 2-week time point. In-frame beta chains were kept once TCRdb had trimmed the public reads at Q25 with fastp and called clones with MiXCR. One record per CDR3 amino acid sequence lists the most common genes and DNA. Here the V and J calls rest on TCRdb's processing, not on the authors' analysis. Recorded for this sample are about 140,000 distinct CDR3 sequences; approximately 10% of them occurred a single time. The ten top clones hold 1.3% to 1.5% of the sample.

A note on this clonotype: This receptor's antigen is unknown. No per-base quality is available; no much larger clone lies one base away.

CDR1 and CDR2, per the germline V gene (reference sequence), are MNHNY and SVGAGI. V gives up 0 bases and J gives up 2 bases, and the segment between their germline ends measures 17 bases. The CDR3 has 17 amino acids, counting the end cysteine and phenylalanine. The DNA shown is the 51-base CDR3, in frame from base 1. The sequence joins TRBV6-6 to TRBJ2-7; the D segment could be TRBD2, given 6 matching bases. The sample consisted of whole blood, taken in connection with sensitization to the hapten diphenylcyclopropenone (DPC). The TCR sequence derives from a woman aged 50 to 65 with alopecia areata. Some clones in this sample may be carry-over from other donors' samples. The CDR3: CASSYSIQTGSPYEQYF. Read as DNA, the sequence is TGTGCCAGCAGTTACTCGATCCAGACCGGGAGCCCCTACGAGCAGTACTTC.